This record concerns one TCR beta chain sequence. The antigen remains unidentified. Through a sample-barcoded 5' primer and a J-beta primer mix, a second PCR was run for about 6 to 11 cycles. Every cDNA was tagged by a template-switch adaptor with 12 random nucleotides. Via MiXCR, TCRdb re-called the 5' RACE reads, giving one row per CDR3 protein. The repertoire holds 1.5 million to 2 million distinct CDR3 sequences, with roughly two fifths as singletons. This sample is part of a study of blood T cells in healthy people across ages. The junction had 2 bases not matched to a gene; V was cut back by 6 bases and J by 2 bases. The CDR3 consists of 13 residues. Germline assignment: CDR1 MNHEY and CDR2 SVGAGI. Regarding the study as a whole: Older age went with lower TCR beta diversity per million T cells, in a roughly linear way.

The rearrangement links TRBV6-5 to TRBJ2-5, with 8 positions matching TRBD1. This TCR derives from a human donor in good health. Sequenced material: blood. The CDR3 sequence: CASRQGGQETQYF. The DNA of the CDR3 is TGTGCCAGCAGACAGGGGGGTCAAGAGACCCAGTACTTC.